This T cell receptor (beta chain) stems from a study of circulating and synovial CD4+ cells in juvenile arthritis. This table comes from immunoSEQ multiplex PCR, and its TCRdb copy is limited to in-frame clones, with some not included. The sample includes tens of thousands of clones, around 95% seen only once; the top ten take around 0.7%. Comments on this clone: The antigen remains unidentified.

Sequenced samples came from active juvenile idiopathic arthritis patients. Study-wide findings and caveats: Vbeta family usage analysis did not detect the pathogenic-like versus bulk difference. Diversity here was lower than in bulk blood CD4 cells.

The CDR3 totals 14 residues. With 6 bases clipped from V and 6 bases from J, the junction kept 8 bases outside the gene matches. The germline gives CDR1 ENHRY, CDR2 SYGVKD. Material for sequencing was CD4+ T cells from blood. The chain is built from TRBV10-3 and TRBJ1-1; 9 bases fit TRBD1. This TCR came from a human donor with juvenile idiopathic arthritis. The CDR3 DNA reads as TGTGCCATCAGACGACAGGGGGAGGGGGCTGAAGCTTTCTTT. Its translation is CAIRRQGEGAEAFF.